One and the same sample provided the 26 T cell receptor beta chains below, sequenced in a study of vaccination and CD4 T cells after COVID-19. The Oncomine TCR Beta short-read assay was applied to DNA of cultured CD4+ T cells. TCRdb re-called the PCR reads through MiXCR, storing one row per CDR3 protein. The data show fewer than 11,000 distinct CDR3 sequences, with approximately 29% seen just once and about a tenth held by the top ten. Antigen specificity for these receptors is unknown. Treatment denoted: approximately 11-day PBMC culture with coronavirus spike peptide pools or control peptides (ViraFEST assay). The material was CD4+ T cells from blood, cultured in vitro, obtained after SARS-CoV-2 vaccination. These receptor sequences come from a human donor who had recovered from COVID-19.

This chain connects TRBV6-2 or TRBV6-3 to TRBJ2-3; TRBD1 matches 7 bases. The CDR3 sequence is 14 residues long. Per the germline V gene, CDR1 is MNHEY and CDR2 is SVGEGT. V lost 6 bases to trimming and J lost 4 bases; unmatched junction nucleotides: 7. CDR3 in DNA: TGTGCCAGCAGCTATGGACAGGTCGCAGATACGCAGTATTTT. This codes for CASSYGQVADTQYF.

This clonotype was seen a handful of times. The chain combines TRBV28 with TRBJ1-2, with 8 nucleotides matching TRBD1. Trimming cost V 4 bases and J 4 bases; bases outside gene matches: 11. CDR1 is MDHEN, CDR2 SYDVKM, per germline. The CDR3 is 16 residues long. The chain's CDR3 is CASSSPLTGGAYGYTF. The CDR3 region has the DNA TGTGCCAGCAGTTCGCCACTCACAGGGGGGGCCTATGGCTACACCTTC.

The chain employs TRBV20-1 and TRBJ1-1; the D is unclear. The CDR3 spans 12 residues. Germline assignment: CDR1 DFQATT and CDR2 SNEGSKA (reference sequence). V lost 1 base to trimming and J lost 4 bases, with 7 bases between them. CDR3 nucleotide sequence: TGCAGTGCTAGAGGCGGAACCACTGAAGCTTTCTTT. Residues: CSARGGTTEAFF.

This clonotype was picked up a small number of times. V is TRBV19 and J is TRBJ2-1; TRBD1 agrees at 8 bases. Germline V lookup: CDR1 LNHDA, CDR2 SQIVND (reference sequence). The V and J ends lost 6 bases and 4 bases, in that order; junction bases with no gene match: 5. The CDR3 loop spans 14 amino acids. CDR3 DNA: TGTGCCAGTAGGGACAGGGCTCGTTACAATGAGCAGTTCTTC. It translates to CASRDRARYNEQFF.

This chain connects TRBV11-2 to TRBJ1-1, with D maybe TRBD1 (5 bases). V was clipped by 7 bases and J by 2 bases, with 17 bases between them. CDR3 length equals 15 residues. Looked up from germline, CDR1 is SGHAT and CDR2 is FQNNGV. CDR3 DNA: TGTGCCAGCACCTATTTTCTGGGACCCAACACTGAAGCTTTCTTT. This sequence encodes CASTYFLGPNTEAFF. The complete variable domain, with remaining parts taken from reference TRBV11-2 and TRBJ1-1, reads EAGVAQSPRYKIIEKRQSVAFWCNPISGHATLYWYQQILGQGPKLLIQFQNNGVVDDSQLPKDRFSAERLKGVDSTLKIQPAKLEDSAVYLCASTYFLGPNTEAFFGQGTRLTVV.

V and J are TRBV2 and TRBJ2-7; TRBD1 is a possible D gene (6 bases). Trimming removed 6 bases from V and 2 bases from J, with 8 bases in between. The CDR3 is 12 amino acids. Germline V lookup: CDR1 SNHLY, CDR2 FYNNEI. The CDR3: CASSTGTYEQYF. As DNA, the CDR3 is TGTGCCAGCAGCACAGGGACCTACGAGCAGTACTTC.

The V gene is TRBV20-1, the J gene TRBJ1-1; D might be TRBD1 (5 bases). V gave up 0 bases and J gave up 1 base, with 12 bases separating them. The CDR3 totals 15 residues. Germline lookup yields CDR1 DFQATT and CDR2 SNEGSKA (reference sequence). This CDR3 is CSARDRSRANTEAFF. The CDR3 bases are TGCAGTGCTAGAGATAGGAGCAGGGCGAACACTGAAGCTTTCTTT.

This clonotype has just a few counts. The chain has TRBV20-1 and TRBJ1-5; D not resolved. Germline V gene sequence: CDR1 DFQATT, CDR2 SNEGSKA (reference sequence). V lost 3 bases, J lost 9 bases, and 12 bases lay in between. This CDR3 has 12 amino acids. The CDR3: CSASEHARPQHF. CDR3 DNA: TGCAGTGCTAGCGAGCATGCCCGGCCCCAGCATTTT.

The gene calls are TRBV6-1 and TRBJ2-7; D possibly uses TRBD1 or TRBD2 (6 bases each). The CDR3 has 15 amino acids. CDR1 and CDR2 (germline): MNHNS, SASEGT. V lost 7 bases and J 10 bases, leaving 26 bases between the germline ends. DNA for the CDR3: TGTGCCAGCACCCCCGCGAGGGGGGCAGACCCCCATCAGTACTTC. This translates into CASTPARGADPHQYF.

The V gene is TRBV24-1, the J gene TRBJ2-1, with D hard to call. This CDR3 has 15 amino acids. V was clipped by 5 bases and J by 8 bases, with 18 bases between them. CDR1 KGHDR and CDR2 SFDVKD come from the germline V gene. In DNA form, the CDR3 reads TGTGCCACCAGTGCCGAACCCCCGAGAGGCGATGAGCAGTTCTTC. This encodes CATSAEPPRGDEQFF.

The V call is TRBV4-2, the J call TRBJ1-1; 8 nucleotides align to TRBD1. CDR1 is LGHNA, CDR2 YNFKEQ, per germline. This CDR3 region has 13 residues. Losses at the gene ends were 3 bases for V and 4 bases for J; bases not matched to a gene: 1. The DNA for the CDR3 is TGTGCCAGCAGCCATGACAGGGGCACTGAAGCTTTCTTT. It translates to CASSHDRGTEAFF.

This clonotype is classed as medium-sized. The chain has TRBV20-1 and TRBJ2-7; the D is unclear. With 6 bases removed from V and 2 bases from J, the gap between germline ends came to 17 bases. The CDR3 has 14 residues. The germline CDR1 and CDR2 sequences are DFQATT and SNEGSKA (reference sequence). The CDR3 here is CSAKDGRSPYEQYF. The CDR3 nucleotides read TGCAGTGCCAAGGATGGTCGGTCCCCCTACGAGCAGTACTTC.

This clonotype was counted between two and nine times. The J gene is TRBJ2-1, the V gene TRBV7-2; D ambiguous. The CDR3 loop spans 11 amino acids. Per germline, CDR1 SGHTA and CDR2 FQGNSA. V shed 0 bases and J shed 7 bases, with 1 base lying between them. The CDR3 spells CASSLANEQFF. Here the CDR3 DNA reads TGTGCCAGCAGCTTAGCTAATGAGCAGTTCTTC.

The V and J genes are TRBV7-9 and TRBJ1-1; possible D gene TRBD1, 5 bases. CDR3 size: 13 residues. Trimming took off 2 bases at V and 4 bases at J, with 8 bases between the two ends. CDR1 and CDR2 (germline): SEHNR, FQNEAQ (reference sequence). CDR3 amino acids: CASSLQGATEAFF. The CDR3 coding sequence is TGTGCCAGCAGCTTACAGGGCGCCACTGAAGCTTTCTTT. The variable domain in full, completed from reference TRBV7-9 and TRBJ1-1, reads DTGVSQNPRHKITKRGQNVTFRCDPISEHNRLYWYRQTLGQGPEFLTYFQNEAQLEKSRLLSDRFSAERPKGSFSTLEIQRTEQGDSAMYLCASSLQGATEAFFGQGTRLTVV.

The V and J genes are TRBV7-2 and TRBJ2-1; D remains ambiguous. Trimming took 2 bases from V and 7 from J, leaving 18 bases between them. This CDR3 is 16 amino acids long. Germline CDR1 and CDR2: SGHTA and FQGNSA. In nucleotides, the CDR3 is TGTGCCAGCAGCTTATGGACGTCCCCGACGCGGAATGAGCAGTTCTTC. Translated: CASSLWTSPTRNEQFF.

This clonotype was observed a handful of times. The gene calls are TRBV7-2 and TRBJ1-6; D uncertain. CDR1 and CDR2 from the germline V gene are SGHTA and FQGNSA. This CDR3 spans 16 amino acids. Trimming removed 6 bases from V and 4 bases from J, with 16 bases in between. CDR3 loop: CASRPARGSYNSPLHF. CDR3 DNA: TGTGCCAGCAGACCCGCACGAGGGTCTTATAATTCACCCCTCCACTTT.

The J gene is TRBJ2-3, the V gene TRBV7-9; 11 bases are a match to TRBD2. The CDR3 contains 17 residues. The germline gives CDR1 SEHNR, CDR2 FQNEAQ (reference sequence). V was clipped by 5 bases and J by 1 base; unmatched bases: 8. CDR3: CASSPKGLADGTDTQYF. CDR3 in DNA: TGTGCCAGCAGCCCGAAGGGACTAGCGGATGGCACAGATACGCAGTATTTT. The whole variable domain, filled in from reference TRBV7-9 and TRBJ2-3, reads DTGVSQNPRHKITKRGQNVTFRCDPISEHNRLYWYRQTLGQGPEFLTYFQNEAQLEKSRLLSDRFSAERPKGSFSTLEIQRTEQGDSAMYLCASSPKGLADGTDTQYFGPGTRLTVL.

The J gene is TRBJ1-1, the V gene TRBV6-1; D not resolved. Trimming shortened V by 6 bases and J by 1 base, and 3 bases separated the two germline ends. Germline loops: CDR1 MNHNS, CDR2 SASEGT. The CDR3 has 11 amino acids. The DNA of the CDR3 is TGTGCCAGCAGCCGGAACACTGAAGCTTTCTTT. This encodes CASSRNTEAFF.

This clonotype was seen only a few times. J is TRBJ2-3 and V is TRBV7-2, with TRBD2 matching 12 bases. CDR3 size: 15 residues. V was pared by 6 bases and J by 4 bases, with 5 bases of the junction left unmatched. CDR1 is SGHTA, CDR2 FQGNSA, per germline. The CDR3 loop reads CASSRTSGIADTQYF. The CDR3 DNA reads as TGTGCCAGCAGTCGGACTAGCGGGATAGCAGATACGCAGTATTTT. The variable domain in full, completed from reference TRBV7-2 and TRBJ2-3, reads GAGVSQSPSNKVTEKGKDVELRCDPISGHTALYWYRQSLGQGLEFLIYFQGNSAPDKSGLPSDRFSAERTGGSVSTLTIQRTQQEDSAVYLCASSRTSGIADTQYFGPGTRLTVL.

J is TRBJ1-1 and V is TRBV5-6; D might be TRBD1 (6 bases). Trimming stripped 1 base from V and 1 base from J, with 14 bases between. In germline, CDR1 is SGHDT, CDR2 YYEEEE. The CDR3 consists of 16 residues. The CDR3 coding sequence is TGTGCCAGCAGCTTGTACGGCAGGGGAGGGAACACTGAAGCTTTCTTT. Translating it yields CASSLYGRGGNTEAFF.

Points on this clonotype: A read error may produce the germline difference seen at one junction end. This sequence joins TRBV7-2 and TRBJ1-1; D remains unclear. The CDR3 is 12 amino acids. Germline lookup yields CDR1 SGHTA and CDR2 FQGNSA. CDR3 loop: CAGSPWGTEAFF. DNA of the CDR3: TGTGCCGGCAGCCCCTGGGGCACTGAAGCTTTCTTT.

The chain has TRBV11-3 and TRBJ2-3; D is possibly TRBD1 (6 bases). Germline V lookup: CDR1 SGHNT, CDR2 YENEEA. The CDR3 contains 15 residues. Trimming removed 4 bases from V and 0 bases from J, with 11 bases in between. In DNA, the CDR3 is TGTGCCAGCAGCTGGACGGGACAAAGCACAGATACGCAGTATTTT. Translating gives CASSWTGQSTDTQYF.

This clonotype was counted between two and nine times. The chain is built from TRBV27 and TRBJ2-1; 8 nucleotides line up with TRBD2. V gave up 8 bases and J gave up 8 bases; unmatched junction bases: 8. The CDR3 covers 13 residues. Germline loops: CDR1 MNHEY, CDR2 SMNVEV (reference sequence). CDR3 loop: CASLPSGSHEQFF. The CDR3, as DNA: TGTGCCAGCCTCCCTAGCGGGTCTCATGAGCAGTTCTTC.

The sample holds one count of this clonotype. The chain links TRBV4-2 to TRBJ2-7; D gene ambiguous. The CDR3 is made up of 17 amino acids. V shed 2 bases and J shed 7 bases, with 24 bases lying between them. Germline CDR1 reads LGHNA; CDR2 reads YNFKEQ. Here the CDR3 reads CASSQTVLGRIKGEQYF. The CDR3 DNA reads as TGTGCCAGCAGCCAAACCGTGCTAGGGCGAATAAAGGGAGAGCAGTACTTC.

V is TRBV2 and J is TRBJ2-5; D gene uncertain. This CDR3 has 9 amino acids. V dropped 8 bases and J dropped 5 bases, with 3 bases sitting between them. Germline-derived CDR1 and CDR2 are SNHLY and FYNNEI. CDR3 amino acids: CASGETQYF. In nucleotides, the CDR3 is TGTGCCAGCGGGGAGACCCAGTACTTC.

The chain employs TRBV2 and TRBJ2-3; 7 bases agree with TRBD1. The junction had 8 bases not matched to a gene; V was cut back by 8 bases and J by 3 bases. Germline V CDR1 and CDR2: SNHLY, FYNNEI. The CDR3 totals 14 residues. CDR3 region: CASSEMTGTDTQYF. The CDR3 nucleotides read TGTGCCAGCTCCGAGATGACAGGGACAGATACGCAGTATTTT.